This T cell receptor (beta chain) emerged from a study of T cell responses to AZD1222 COVID-19 vaccine. V shed 6 bases, J shed 7 bases, and the junction held 12 bases outside the gene matches. Germline V CDR1 and CDR2: SGDLS, YYNGEE. This CDR3 comprises 17 residues. Note on this clone: Antigen unknown.

Findings and limits, study-wide: Most donors were white British and more were female, and clonal diversity was possibly underestimated. Spike-specific TCRs gained breadth and depth after people received two AZD1222 doses.

The protocol was immunoSEQ multiplex PCR, while the TCRdb copy is restricted to in-frame clones and leaves out a portion. The data show approximately 110,000 clones, about 85% seen once. Second doses were pooled across both intervals (about 4 or about 12 weeks). The sequence derives from an adult who received the AZD1222 COVID-19 vaccine. The sample consisted of peripheral blood, taken 28 days after the second AZD1222 dose. The genes are TRBV9 and TRBJ2-2; 13 bases map to TRBD2. CDR3 nucleotides: TGTGCCAGCACCACCGGTAGGACTAGCGGGAGAGGCGGGGAGCTGTTTTTT. This gives the protein CASTTGRTSGRGGELFF.